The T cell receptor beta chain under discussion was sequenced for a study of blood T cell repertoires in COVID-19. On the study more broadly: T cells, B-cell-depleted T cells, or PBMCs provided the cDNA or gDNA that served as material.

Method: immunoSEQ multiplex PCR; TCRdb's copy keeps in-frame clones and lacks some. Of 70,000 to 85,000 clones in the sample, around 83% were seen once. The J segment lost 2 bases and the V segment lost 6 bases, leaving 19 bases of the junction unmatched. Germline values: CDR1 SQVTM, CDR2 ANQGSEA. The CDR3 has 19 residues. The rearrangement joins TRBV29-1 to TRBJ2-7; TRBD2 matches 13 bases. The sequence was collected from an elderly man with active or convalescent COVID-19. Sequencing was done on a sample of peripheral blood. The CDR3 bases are TGCAGCGTCGCCGTGGGACTAGCGGGAATAACTACCCCGGCCTACGAGCAGTACTTC. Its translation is CSVAVGLAGITTPAYEQYF.